The 18 T cell receptor beta chains listed next were all sequenced from one sample in a study of early T cells in non-severe SARS-CoV-2 infection. TCRdb re-analysed the 5' RACE reads in MiXCR, keeping a single row per CDR3 protein. The table has 68,000 or so distinct CDR3 sequences, 13% seen once. Sequencing input: whole blood. These receptors were collected from an adult who was a healthcare worker with PCR-confirmed SARS-CoV-2 infection or an uninfected control (not recorded which).

The chain has TRBV11-2 and TRBJ1-1; TRBD1 matches at 7 bases. The germline gives CDR1 SGHAT, CDR2 FQNNGV. V was clipped by 0 bases and J by 3 bases; unmatched bases: 7. This CDR3 region has 16 residues. The CDR3 DNA follows: TGTGCCAGCAGCTTAGATGGTGGCAGGGGGTACACTGAAGCTTTCTTT. It yields the protein CASSLDGGRGYTEAFF.

There are a few counts of this clonotype. The genes are TRBV14 and TRBJ2-7; D is unresolved. The ends were cut back, 4 bases at V and 0 bases at J, with 13 bases in the middle. Germline-derived CDR1 and CDR2 are SGHDN and FVKESK. The CDR3 runs to 15 residues. CDR3 in amino acids: CASSPWTVSSYEQYF. The CDR3 DNA reads as TGTGCCAGCAGCCCCTGGACGGTGAGCTCCTACGAGCAGTACTTC.

This clonotype was recorded many times. The chain recombines TRBV20-1 with TRBJ1-1; D uncertain. The CDR3 runs to 12 residues. V shed 0 bases and J shed 2 bases, with 4 bases lying between them. CDR1 DFQATT and CDR2 SNEGSKA come from the germline V gene (reference sequence). Here the CDR3 reads CSARDQNTEAFF. The CDR3 nucleotides read TGCAGTGCTAGAGATCAAAACACTGAAGCTTTCTTT.

This clonotype was seen only once. The gene calls are TRBV5-1 and TRBJ2-2; D not certain. Per the germline V gene, CDR1 is SGHRS and CDR2 is YFSETQ. V dropped 0 bases and J dropped 4 bases, with 10 bases sitting between them. This CDR3 region has 15 residues. CDR3 nucleotides: TGCGCCAGCAGCTTGGCCCGGCAGAGCACCGGGGAGCTGTTTTTT. It codes for CASSLARQSTGELFF.

This clonotype was seen at least ten times. The chain links TRBV12-3 or TRBV12-4 to TRBJ2-6; TRBD2 aligns across 7 bases. The CDR3 runs 15 residues. V lost 3 bases and J lost 2; bases outside the gene matches: 1. CDR3 residues: CASSFGGTGANVLTF. The CDR3 coding sequence is TGTGCCAGCAGTTTCGGGGGGACTGGGGCCAACGTCCTGACTTTC.

This clonotype was picked up many times. CDR3 coding DNA: TGTGCCAGCAATGAGGGCTACTACGAGCAGTACTTC. Amino acids: CASNEGYYEQYF. This chain links TRBV7-8 with TRBJ2-7; tentative D call: TRBD2 (5 bases). Germline values: CDR1 SGHVS, CDR2 FQNEAQ. The CDR3 is 12 residues long. With 7 bases removed from V and 3 bases from J, the gap between germline ends came to 10 bases.

This clonotype was seen ten or more times. The chain joins TRBV6-6 to TRBJ2-1; 10 nucleotides match TRBD2. CDR1 is MNHNY and CDR2 is SVGAGI in the germline V gene (reference sequence). Trimming cost V 5 bases and J 8 bases; bases outside gene matches: 9. The CDR3 length is 15 residues. CDR3 amino acids: CASSQGTSDWDEQFF. In DNA, the CDR3 is TGTGCCAGCAGTCAAGGGACTAGCGACTGGGATGAGCAGTTCTTC.

The gene calls are TRBV7-2 and TRBJ1-1; no definite D call. V shed 3 bases and J shed 3 bases, with 14 bases lying between them. Germline V gene data show CDR1 as SGHTA and CDR2 as FQGNSA. The CDR3 runs to 15 residues. Here the CDR3 reads CASSLTPLQDTEAFF. As DNA, the CDR3 is TGTGCCAGCAGCTTGACTCCTCTCCAGGACACTGAAGCTTTCTTT.

CDR3 sequence: CASSALTEAFF. CDR3 DNA sequence: TGTGCCAGCAGTGCCCTAACTGAAGCTTTCTTT. The chain employs TRBV2 and TRBJ1-1; the D is unclear. Germline V gene data show CDR1 as SNHLY and CDR2 as FYNNEI. CDR3 length: 11 amino acids. V lost 4 bases and J lost 5, with 5 bases in between.

This chain joins TRBV10-3 and TRBJ2-3, with D maybe TRBD1 (6 bases). The CDR3 sequence is 13 residues long. V was pared by 6 bases and J by 5 bases, with 12 bases between. CDR1 ENHRY and CDR2 SYGVKD come from the germline V gene. Here the CDR3 reads CAIRQLGGDTQYF. The DNA for the CDR3 is TGTGCCATCAGGCAACTAGGGGGAGATACGCAGTATTTT.

CDR3 in DNA: TGCGCCAGCAGCTCCTACCGCAGACTAGCGGGGAGCACAGATACGCAGTATTTT. Its translation: CASSSYRRLAGSTDTQYF. The chain has TRBV5-1 and TRBJ2-3, with 11 bases aligning to TRBD2. Germline V gene lookup returns CDR1 SGHRS and CDR2 YFSETQ. CDR3 size: 18 residues. J was trimmed by 0 bases and V by 3 bases; bases with no gene match: 9.

To note about this clonotype: A much larger clone lies a single base off, so this may be a read error. V and J are TRBV6-2 or TRBV6-3 and TRBJ2-7, with D uncertain. Germline assignment: CDR1 MNHEY and CDR2 SVGEGT. CDR3 length: 12 residues. The CDR3 DNA is TGTGGCAGTCGGATAGGTGCCTACGAGCAGTACTTC. Amino acid sequence: CGSRIGAYEQYF.

This clonotype was detected many times. This chain joins TRBV2 and TRBJ1-1, with D possibly TRBD1 on 5 matching bases. This CDR3 has 13 residues. Germline V gene data show CDR1 as SNHLY and CDR2 as FYNNEI. V was shortened by 5 bases and J by 2 bases, with 9 bases between the two germline ends. CDR3 protein: CASSTTANTEAFF. DNA for the CDR3: TGTGCCAGCAGTACGACAGCAAACACTGAAGCTTTCTTT.

There are many counts of this clonotype. This CDR3 is CASSEDRSHTIYF. The CDR3 DNA follows: TGTGCCAGCAGTGAGGACAGGAGTCACACCATATATTTT. V usage is TRBV2 and J usage is TRBJ1-3; the match to TRBD1 covers 7 bases. The V segment lost 3 bases and the J segment 8 bases; nucleotides outside the gene matches: 4. The CDR3 has 13 amino acids. Germline assignment: CDR1 SNHLY and CDR2 FYNNEI.

The chain combines TRBV7-2 with TRBJ1-6; 8 positions match TRBD1. This CDR3 has 15 residues. V was clipped by 3 bases and J by 10 bases; unmatched bases: 8. Looked up from germline, CDR1 is SGHTA and CDR2 is FQGNSA. As DNA, the CDR3 is TGTGCCAGCAGCTTGGGCGACAGGGGAGTCTCACCCCTCCACTTT. Its translation: CASSLGDRGVSPLHF.

This clonotype has a count of ten or more. The chain carries TRBV12-3 or TRBV12-4 and TRBJ1-1; 9 bases are shared with TRBD1. CDR3 length: 15 residues. The V gene end was trimmed by 5 bases and the J gene end by 0 bases; junction bases not matched to a gene: 4. CDR3 coding DNA: TGTGCCAGCAGTGCCTACAGGGGGCTGAACACTGAAGCTTTCTTT. It translates to CASSAYRGLNTEAFF.

The gene calls are TRBV4-1 and TRBJ2-1; no definite D call. Trimming removed 4 bases at V and 7 bases at J, with 11 bases between. In germline, CDR1 is MGHRA, CDR2 YSYEKL. The CDR3 sequence is 13 residues long. The CDR3 nucleotides are TGCGCCAGCAGCCCCGTAGGTGGGAATGAGCAGTTCTTC. This translates into CASSPVGGNEQFF.

The V call is TRBV11-2, the J call TRBJ2-3, with 10 bases fitting TRBD2. The V and J ends lost 3 bases and 3 bases, in that order; junction bases with no gene match: 3. Germline-derived CDR1 and CDR2 are SGHAT and FQNNGV. The CDR3 runs 15 residues. The CDR3 region has the DNA TGTGCCAGCAGCTTTCGGACTAGCGGAACAGATACGCAGTATTTT. Its translation: CASSFRTSGTDTQYF.